Listed below are T cell receptor beta chains from one sample, sequenced in a study of T cells in Graves' hyperthyroidism and ophthalmopathy. TCRdb redid the calling of the multiplex PCR reads with MiXCR, one entry per CDR3 protein. This table holds approximately 640,000 distinct CDR3 sequences, approximately 42% found once. The sequenced sample consisted of peripheral blood or thyroid tissue (not recorded which). The origin of the receptors is an adult man with Graves' disease, either hyperthyroidism or ophthalmopathy (not recorded which). CDR3s include the opening cysteine and the closing phenylalanine or tryptophan. D genes are given only for firm matches. Where a row states a size, it is once, few, many or the class of an expanded clone; other rows omit it.

>-|TRBJ1-2|TRBV10-3|TRBD1
TGTGCCATCAAAAAGGCCGGGACAGGGGGCGATTACTATGGCTACACCTTC
CAIKKAGTGGDYYGYTF
>many|TRBJ1-1|TRBV7-9|-
TGTGCCAGCAGCTTCTTAAGACAGGTTGGGGTGTGG
CASSFLRQVGVW
>many|TRBJ1-1|TRBV7-9|-
TGTGCCAGCAGCCGCAGGGGCTACACTGAAGCTTTCTTT
CASSRRGYTEAFF
>many|TRBJ2-5|TRBV29-1|TRBD2
TGCAGCGTTGAAGGGGGACTAGCGGGAGCTGAGACCCAGTACTTC
CSVEGGLAGAETQYF
>few|TRBJ1-1|TRBV6-1|-
TGTGCCAGCAGTCAAGGACAGAACGAAGCTTTCTTT
CASSQGQNEAFF
>few|TRBJ2-7|TRBV2|TRBD2
TGTGCCAGCACCTTAGCGGGAATGGACGAGCAGTACTTC
CASTLAGMDEQYF
>few|TRBJ1-5|TRBV9|-
TGTGCCAGCAGCCCCCGAGAGGGCGCTCAGCCCCAGCATTTT
CASSPREGAQPQHF
>few|TRBJ1-3|TRBV9|-
TGTGCCAGCAGTCGTACGGCTGGAAACACCATATATTTT
CASSRTAGNTIYF
>-|TRBJ1-6|TRBV20-1|TRBD1
TGCAGTGCTAGGTACGGGACAGGGGATAATTCACCCCTCCACTTT
CSARYGTGDNSPLHF
>many|TRBJ2-7|TRBV29-1|TRBD2
TGCAGCGTGGTGGGACTAGCGGGAGGGAACTACGAGCAGTACTTC
CSVVGLAGGNYEQYF
>-|TRBJ2-7|TRBV7-9|-
TGTGCCAGCAGCCTAGGACAGAGCTATATCTACGAGCAGTACTTC
CASSLGQSYIYEQYF
>few|TRBJ1-1|TRBV7-2|-
TGTGCCAGCAGCTTAGTAGCCAGCGAAGCTTTCTTT
CASSLVASEAFF
>few|TRBJ1-6|TRBV7-9|TRBD1
TGTGCCAGCAGCTACGGACAGGGGGCTCTTTCACCCCTCCACTTT
CASSYGQGALSPLHF
>-|TRBJ1-1|TRBV7-8|-
TGTGCCAGCAGCTCGACAGGTTCGGGGAACACTGAAGCTTTCTTT
CASSSTGSGNTEAFF
>once|TRBJ1-5|TRBV10-3|-
TGTGCCATCAGTTGGTTCACAGGCCTCTCCAGTCAGCCCCAGCATTTT
CAISWFTGLSSQPQHF
>many|TRBJ1-4|TRBV19|-
TGTGCCAGTAGCCCCCGGACTAATGAAAAACTGTTTTTT
CASSPRTNEKLFF
>-|TRBJ2-6|TRBV14|-
TGTGCCAGCAGCCAGGTCGGGTCGGCAGGGTTCTCTGGGGCCAACGTCCTGACTTTC
CASSQVGSAGFSGANVLTF
>-|TRBJ1-2|TRBV5-1|TRBD1
TGCGCCAGCAGCGACGGGACAGGGGGCTTTGGCTACACCTTC
CASSDGTGGFGYTF
>many|TRBJ2-7|TRBV5-1|-
TGCGCCAGCAGCACCGGGACGGACGAGCAGGACCGCCTGTACTTC
CASSTGTDEQDRLYF
>few|TRBJ1-6|TRBV12-3/TRBV12-4|-
TGTGCCAGCAGTTTATCGGGGGGCGAACCCCTCCACTTT
CASSLSGGEPLHF
>-|TRBJ2-7|TRBV9|-
TGTGCCAGCAGCTCCAGGGAAGCTACCTCCTACGAGCAGTACTTC
CASSSREATSYEQYF
>few|TRBJ2-2|TRBV6-5|TRBD2
TGTGCCAGCAGTGCACTAGCGGGCGACACCGGGGAGCTGTTTTTT
CASSALAGDTGELFF
>few|TRBJ1-5|TRBV19|-
TGTGCCAGTAGTTGGGCAGGGGTCAATCAGCCCCAGCATTTT
CASSWAGVNQPQHF
>many|TRBJ1-1|TRBV10-3|-
TGTGCCATCAGTGAGTCGGGGGGGTTTAGGGCTTTCTTT
CAISESGGFRAFF
>-|TRBJ2-5|TRBV10-3|-
TGTGCCATCAGTGACGCAGGGAATCAGCCCCAGTACTTC
CAISDAGNQPQYF
>-|TRBJ2-2|TRBV10-3|-
TGTGCCATCAAAACGACAGGGGAGCTGTTTTTT
CAIKTTGELFF
>-|TRBJ2-7|TRBV4-3|TRBD2
TGCGCCAGCAGCCCTAGCGGGAGGGGCTACGAGCAGTACTTC
CASSPSGRGYEQYF
>few|TRBJ1-1|TRBV2|TRBD1
TGTGCCAGCAGACCGGGACAGGGTGTCCCTGAAGCTTTCTTT
CASRPGQGVPEAFF
>few|TRBJ2-7|TRBV19|-
TGTGCCAGTAGTAAACAGGCTTCTTCCTACGAGCAGTACTTC
CASSKQASSYEQYF
>few|TRBJ1-2|TRBV5-4|-
TGTGCCAGCAGCCGACCAGGTGTGGGCTACACCTTC
CASSRPGVGYTF
>-|TRBJ2-7|TRBV7-9|TRBD2
TGTGCCAGCAGCTTAACTAGCGGGAGTACCTACGAGCAGTACTTC
CASSLTSGSTYEQYF
>-|TRBJ1-1|TRBV20-1|-
TGCAGTGCTAGAGGTCGCAGGTCCACTGAAGCTTTCTTT
CSARGRRSTEAFF
>-|TRBJ1-5|TRBV29-1|-
TGCAGCGTTCGGGACGCGGGCAATCAGCCCCAGCATTTT
CSVRDAGNQPQHF
>-|TRBJ1-2|TRBV4-1|TRBD1
TGCGCCAGCAGCCAGTGGACAGGGGGCAACGGCTACACCTTC
CASSQWTGGNGYTF
>-|TRBJ1-2|TRBV19|-
TGTGCCAGTAGCAGCCAAGCGAATGGCTACACCTTC
CASSSQANGYTF
>many|TRBJ1-5|TRBV7-2|TRBD1
TGTGCCAGCAGCCTCCGGGACAGGGACGGTCAGCCCCAGCATTTT
CASSLRDRDGQPQHF
>-|TRBJ1-4|TRBV15|-
TGTGCCACCAGCAGAGATCAAGGGGGATCGTATGAAAAACTGTTTTTT
CATSRDQGGSYEKLFF
>-|TRBJ2-5|TRBV9|TRBD2
TGTGCCAGCAGCCCGGGAGGGTCCCAGTACTTC
CASSPGGSQYF
>few|TRBJ1-5|TRBV15|-
TGTGCCACCAGCCTCTTGGAAAGCAATCAGCCCCAGCATTTT
CATSLLESNQPQHF
>-|TRBJ1-4|TRBV20-1|-
TGCAGTGCTAGCGGGCAGTTTAATGAAAAACTGTTTTTT
CSASGQFNEKLFF
>-|TRBJ2-7|TRBV7-2|-
TGTGCCAGCTCCCGACGGGCCGGGAGAGGTTACGAGCAGTACTTC
CASSRRAGRGYEQYF
>-|TRBJ2-7|TRBV29-1|-
TGCAGCCACGGGGACAAACCGGAGCAGTACTTC
CSHGDKPEQYF
>-|TRBJ1-4|TRBV10-1|-
TGCGCCAGCAGTGATGAGGGGGGAAAACTGTTTTTT
CASSDEGGKLFF
>-|TRBJ1-4|TRBV7-2|TRBD1
TGTGCCAGCAGCCCCACCCTCAGGGGGCCTAATGAAAAACTGTTTTTT
CASSPTLRGPNEKLFF
>-|TRBJ1-1|TRBV7-8|-
TGTGCCAGCAGCTCCCAGCGAGGGGCTGAAGCTTTCTTT
CASSSQRGAEAFF
>few|TRBJ1-5|TRBV5-1|TRBD1
TGTGCCAGCAGTAATACAGGGGAGAGCAATCAGCCCCAGCATTTT
CASSNTGESNQPQHF